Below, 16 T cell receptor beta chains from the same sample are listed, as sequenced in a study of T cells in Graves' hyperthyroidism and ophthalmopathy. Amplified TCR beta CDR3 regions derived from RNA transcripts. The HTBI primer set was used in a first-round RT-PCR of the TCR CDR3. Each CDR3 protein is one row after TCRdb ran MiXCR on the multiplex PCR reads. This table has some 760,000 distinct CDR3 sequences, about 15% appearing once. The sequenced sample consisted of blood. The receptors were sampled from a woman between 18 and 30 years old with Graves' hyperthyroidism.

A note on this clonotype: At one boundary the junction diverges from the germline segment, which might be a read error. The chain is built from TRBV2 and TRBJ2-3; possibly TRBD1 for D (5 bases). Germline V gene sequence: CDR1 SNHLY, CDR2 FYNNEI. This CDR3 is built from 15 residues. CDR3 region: CASSEAPTETDTRYF. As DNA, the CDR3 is TGTGCCAGCAGTGAAGCTCCGACAGAAACAGATACGCGGTATTTT.

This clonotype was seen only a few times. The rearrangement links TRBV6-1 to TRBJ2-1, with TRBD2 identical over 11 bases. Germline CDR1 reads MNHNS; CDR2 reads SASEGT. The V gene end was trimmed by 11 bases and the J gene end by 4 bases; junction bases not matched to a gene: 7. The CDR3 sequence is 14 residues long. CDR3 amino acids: CAAGGLAVYNEQFF. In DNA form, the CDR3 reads TGTGCCGCAGGGGGACTAGCGGTTTACAATGAGCAGTTCTTC.

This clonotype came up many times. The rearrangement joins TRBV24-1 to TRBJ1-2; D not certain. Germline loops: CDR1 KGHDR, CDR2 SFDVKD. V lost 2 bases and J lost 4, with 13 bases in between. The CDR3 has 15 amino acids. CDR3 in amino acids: CATSDSGLLGYGYTF. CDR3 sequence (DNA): TGTGCCACCAGTGATTCGGGCCTTCTGGGCTATGGCTACACCTTC.

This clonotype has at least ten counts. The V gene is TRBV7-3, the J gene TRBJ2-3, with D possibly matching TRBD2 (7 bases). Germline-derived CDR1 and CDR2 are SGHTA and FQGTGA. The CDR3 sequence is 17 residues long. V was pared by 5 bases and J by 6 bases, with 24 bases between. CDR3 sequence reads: CASSRGGATSRSDTQYF. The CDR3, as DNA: TGTGCCAGCAGCCGAGGGGGGGCGACTAGCCGATCGGATACGCAGTATTTT.

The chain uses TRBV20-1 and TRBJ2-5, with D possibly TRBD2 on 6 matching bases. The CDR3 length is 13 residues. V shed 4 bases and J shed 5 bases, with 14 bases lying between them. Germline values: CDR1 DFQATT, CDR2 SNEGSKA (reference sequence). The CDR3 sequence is CSATRLDRETQYF. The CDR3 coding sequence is TGCAGTGCTACTCGACTAGACCGGGAGACCCAGTACTTC.

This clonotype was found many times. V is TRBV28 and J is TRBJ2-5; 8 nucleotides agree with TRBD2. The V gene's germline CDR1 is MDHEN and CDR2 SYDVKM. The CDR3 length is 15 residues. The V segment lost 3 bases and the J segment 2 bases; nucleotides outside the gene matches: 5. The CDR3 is CASSFGLAIQETQYF. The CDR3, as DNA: TGTGCCAGCAGTTTCGGACTAGCCATTCAAGAGACCCAGTACTTC.

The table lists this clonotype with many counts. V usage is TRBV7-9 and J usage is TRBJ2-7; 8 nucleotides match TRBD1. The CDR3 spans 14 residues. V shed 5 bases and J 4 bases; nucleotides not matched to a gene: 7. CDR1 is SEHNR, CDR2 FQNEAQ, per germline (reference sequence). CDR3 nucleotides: TGTGCCAGCAGCCCTCGGGACAGGCAGTACGAGCAGTACTTC. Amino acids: CASSPRDRQYEQYF.

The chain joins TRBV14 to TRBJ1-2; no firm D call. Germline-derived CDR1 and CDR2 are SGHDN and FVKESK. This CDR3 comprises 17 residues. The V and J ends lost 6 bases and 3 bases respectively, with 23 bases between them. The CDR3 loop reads CASRPAGPATLDYGYTF. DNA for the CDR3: TGTGCCAGCAGACCCGCCGGACCCGCAACCTTAGACTATGGCTACACCTTC.

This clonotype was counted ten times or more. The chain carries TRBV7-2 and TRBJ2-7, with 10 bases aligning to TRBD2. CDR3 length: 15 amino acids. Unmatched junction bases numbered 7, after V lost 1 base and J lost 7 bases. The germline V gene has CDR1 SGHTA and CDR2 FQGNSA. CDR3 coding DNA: TGTGCCAGCAGCTTAGTGCTAGCGGGAGTAGTTGAGCAGTACTTC. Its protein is CASSLVLAGVVEQYF.

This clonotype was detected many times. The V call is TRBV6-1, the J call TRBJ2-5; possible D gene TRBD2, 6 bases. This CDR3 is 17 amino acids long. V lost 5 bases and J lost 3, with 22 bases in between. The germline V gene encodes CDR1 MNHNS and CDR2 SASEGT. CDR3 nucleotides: TGTGCCAGCAGTACCCTGCCCTTGACGGGAGTAAAAGAGACCCAGTACTTC. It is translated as CASSTLPLTGVKETQYF.

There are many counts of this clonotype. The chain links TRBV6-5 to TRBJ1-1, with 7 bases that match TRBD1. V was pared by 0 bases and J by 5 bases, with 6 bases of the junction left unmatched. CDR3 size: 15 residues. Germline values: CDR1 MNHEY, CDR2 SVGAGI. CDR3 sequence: CASSYSPLQGTEAFF. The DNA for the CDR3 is TGTGCCAGCAGTTACTCGCCCCTACAGGGGACTGAAGCTTTCTTT.

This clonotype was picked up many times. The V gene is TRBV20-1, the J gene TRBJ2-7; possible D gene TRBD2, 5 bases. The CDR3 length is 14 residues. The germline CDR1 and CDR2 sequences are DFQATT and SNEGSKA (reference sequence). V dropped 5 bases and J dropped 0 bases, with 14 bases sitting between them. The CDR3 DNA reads TGCAGTGCTGGTCTCCTAGCAGCCTCCTACGAGCAGTACTTC. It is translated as CSAGLLAASYEQYF.

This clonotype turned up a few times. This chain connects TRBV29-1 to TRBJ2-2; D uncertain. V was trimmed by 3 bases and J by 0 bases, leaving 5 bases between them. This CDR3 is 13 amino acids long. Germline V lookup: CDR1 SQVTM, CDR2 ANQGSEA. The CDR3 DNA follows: TGCAGCGTTGACCTACCGAACACCGGGGAGCTGTTTTTT. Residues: CSVDLPNTGELFF.

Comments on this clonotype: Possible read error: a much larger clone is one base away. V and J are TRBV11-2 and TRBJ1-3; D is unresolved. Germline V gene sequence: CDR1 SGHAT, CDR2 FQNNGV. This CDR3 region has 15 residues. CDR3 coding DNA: TGTGCCAGCAGCCTGGTGTACGACTCTGGAAACACCATATGTTTT. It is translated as CASSLVYDSGNTICF.

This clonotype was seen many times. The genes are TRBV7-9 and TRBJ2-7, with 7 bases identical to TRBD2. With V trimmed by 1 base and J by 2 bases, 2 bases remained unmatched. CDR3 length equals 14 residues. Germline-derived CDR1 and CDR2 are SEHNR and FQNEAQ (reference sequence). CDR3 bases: TGTGCCAGCAGCTTAGAGCGGGGAGCCTACGAGCAGTACTTC. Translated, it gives CASSLERGAYEQYF.

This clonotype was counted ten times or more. DNA for the CDR3: TGTGCCTGGAGTGTAGAGGGGGCGACGCTAGCTTTCTTT. Residues: CAWSVEGATLAFF. The V call is TRBV30, the J call TRBJ1-1; 7 bases fit TRBD1. With V trimmed by 0 bases and J by 10 bases, 8 bases remained unmatched. Per germline, CDR1 GTSNPN and CDR2 SVGIG (reference sequence). This CDR3 has 13 residues.